This TCR beta chain was identified in a study of T cell responses to AZD1222 COVID-19 vaccine. CDR1 and CDR2 (germline): SGHRS, YFSETQ. V was pared by 5 bases and J by 2 bases, with 10 bases of the junction left unmatched. The CDR3 consists of 16 residues. A remark on this clone: Its antigen is not known.

The study, taken as a whole, reports: Among spike-specific TCRs, nearly half reportedly target unmutated variant regions.

Clones were read by immunoSEQ multiplex PCR, and TCRdb kept only the in-frame ones, dropping some. The sample has approximately 180,000 clones; around 90% are singletons. This specimen was peripheral blood, taken on day 0 of AZD1222 vaccination. The receptor comes from an adult in good health. This sequence joins TRBV5-1 and TRBJ2-1; 7 bases line up with TRBD1. CDR3 bases: TGCGCCAGCAGTATAAGGGGGCCGGGCCCCTACAATGAGCAGTTCTTC. Translation: CASSIRGPGPYNEQFF.